This is a list of T cell receptor beta chains from one sample in a study of T-cell reconstitution after alpha-beta-depleted transplantation in children. Each CDR3 protein is one row after TCRdb ran MiXCR on the PCR reads. The table records about 110,000 distinct CDR3 sequences, about 6.4% of them present only once. The material was PBMCs, mostly from graft donor cells, obtained 360 days after TCRalphabeta/CD19-depleted stem cell transplant. The source of these receptors is a male patient aged 2 to 9 who had a stem cell transplant for acute lymphoblastic leukemia, so the T cells may come from the graft donor. CDR3s include the opening cysteine and the closing phenylalanine or tryptophan. A D gene is named only where the DNA matches it firmly. Not all rows give a size; the values are once, few, many and, for expanded clones, a class.

clone_size,d_call,v_call,j_call,cdr3_aa,cdr3_nt
many,NA,TRBV7-9,TRBJ2-1,CASSSTGLPYNEQFF,TGTGCCAGCAGCTCAACGGGACTCCCCTACAATGAGCAGTTCTTC
NA,TRBD2,TRBV24-1,TRBJ2-2,CATSAAREGGELFF,TGTGCCACCAGTGCGGCCAGGGAGGGCGGGGAGCTGTTTTTT
many,TRBD2,TRBV9,TRBJ2-7,CASSVEQGTSYEQYF,TGTGCCAGCAGCGTAGAACAAGGGACTAGCTACGAGCAGTACTTC
few,NA,TRBV6-5,TRBJ2-5,CASSYSTRPEETQYF,TGTGCCAGCAGTTACTCGACCAGACCAGAAGAGACCCAGTACTTC
few,TRBD2,TRBV9,TRBJ2-1,CASSPSAGGAYNEQFF,TGTGCCAGCAGCCCCTCAGCGGGGGGCGCCTACAATGAGCAGTTCTTC
many,TRBD1,TRBV6-4,TRBJ2-7,CASSETGGPYEQYF,TGTGCCAGCAGTGAGACAGGGGGCCCCTACGAGCAGTACTTC
many,NA,TRBV7-9,TRBJ1-2,CASSLTPKDRANYGYTF,TGTGCCAGCAGCCTAACACCAAAGGACCGAGCTAACTATGGCTACACCTTC
many,TRBD2,TRBV13,TRBJ2-7,CASSSSSGDVYEQYF,TGTGCCAGCAGCTCTTCTAGCGGGGATGTTTACGAGCAGTACTTC
many,NA,TRBV4-2,TRBJ1-6,CASSKSGIGNSPLHF,TGTGCCAGCAGCAAATCCGGGATCGGAAATTCACCCCTCCACTTT
NA,NA,TRBV7-2,TRBJ2-3,CASLSGGKVTDTQYF,TGTGCCAGCCTCTCCGGGGGAAAGGTCACAGATACGCAGTATTTT
many,TRBD2,TRBV6-1,TRBJ2-7,CASSPGLVLSYEQYF,TGTGCCAGCAGCCCCGGACTAGTCCTCTCCTACGAGCAGTACTTC
few,NA,TRBV7-8,TRBJ2-5,CASSYLTQFQETQYF,TGTGCCAGCAGCTATTTGACGCAGTTCCAAGAGACCCAGTACTTC
few,NA,TRBV6-2/TRBV6-3,TRBJ1-1,CASSTSGQVMNTEAFF,NA
many,NA,TRBV29-1,TRBJ2-1,CSVFPGVGNEQFF,TGCAGCGTCTTCCCAGGGGTCGGGAATGAGCAGTTCTTC
many,TRBD1,TRBV4-3,TRBJ2-3,CASSQGPPGQHTDTQYF,TGCGCCAGCAGCCAAGGTCCCCCGGGACAGCACACAGATACGCAGTATTTT
few,NA,TRBV19,TRBJ2-7,CASTPGAGTYEQYF,TGTGCCAGTACCCCGGGGGCAGGGACATACGAGCAGTACTTC
few,TRBD1,TRBV5-7,TRBJ2-7,CASSLVRDRATYEQYF,TGTGCCAGCAGCTTGGTCCGGGACAGGGCAACCTACGAGCAGTACTTC
NA,NA,TRBV4-1,TRBJ2-7,CASSQDFGPNSYEQYF,TGCGCCAGCAGCCAAGATTTTGGGCCTAACTCCTACGAGCAGTACTTC
many,NA,TRBV7-2,TRBJ2-4,CASSLKGRYKNIQYF,TGTGCCAGCAGCTTAAAGGGACGCTATAAAAACATTCAGTACTTC
many,NA,TRBV12-3/TRBV12-4,TRBJ2-7,CASSFLDGPYEQYF,TGTGCCAGCAGTTTTTTGGACGGCCCCTACGAGCAGTACTTC
many,TRBD2,TRBV29-1,TRBJ2-7,CSVIGRGYEQYF,TGCAGCGTCATCGGGAGGGGCTACGAGCAGTACTTC
many,NA,TRBV7-9,TRBJ2-3,CASSLQGNTQYF,TGTGCCAGCAGCTTGCAGGGCAATACGCAGTATTTT
NA,NA,TRBV7-6,TRBJ2-2,CASSLEWGPHTGELFF,TGTGCCAGCAGCTTAGAGTGGGGGCCCCACACCGGGGAGCTGTTTTTT
few,NA,TRBV4-3,TRBJ2-7,CASSQDRATRVQYF,TGCGCCAGCAGCCAAGATAGGGCGACACGGGTGCAGTACTTC
NA,NA,TRBV7-3,TRBJ2-1,CASSLMGGVDYNEQFF,TGTGCCAGCAGCTTAATGGGCGGGGTCGACTACAATGAGCAGTTCTTC
NA,TRBD1,TRBV7-3,TRBJ1-4,CASSLGHRGNEKLFF,TGTGCCAGCAGCTTGGGCCACAGGGGGAATGAAAAACTGTTTTTT
many,TRBD2,TRBV11-2,TRBJ2-3,CASRTGAGGGDTQYF,TGTGCCAGCAGAACAGGCGCGGGAGGGGGGGATACGCAGTATTTT
NA,NA,TRBV7-9,TRBJ1-2,CASSPPLWQNYGYTF,NA
many,NA,TRBV9,TRBJ2-1,CASSVSGIMHNEQFF,TGTGCCAGCAGCGTTAGTGGCATCATGCACAATGAGCAGTTCTTC
many,TRBD1,TRBV11-2,TRBJ2-7,CASSSPPGQATYEQYF,TGTGCCAGCAGCTCCCCTCCGGGACAGGCTACCTACGAGCAGTACTTC
few,NA,TRBV6-1,TRBJ2-4,CASSPRVRNKNIQYF,TGTGCCAGCAGTCCGCGGGTCCGGAACAAAAACATTCAGTACTTC
few,NA,TRBV7-9,TRBJ2-5,CASRQWHGGLEETQYF,TGTGCCAGCAGACAATGGCACGGGGGGCTGGAAGAGACCCAGTACTTC
many,NA,TRBV7-2,TRBJ2-7,CASSFGGRYEQYF,TGTGCCAGCAGCTTTGGCGGACGCTACGAGCAGTACTTC
few,NA,TRBV19,TRBJ2-2,CASSIFSERELFF,TGTGCCAGTAGTATCTTCAGTGAGCGGGAGCTGTTTTTT
few,NA,TRBV6-2/TRBV6-3,TRBJ2-7,CASSYDGTYEQYF,TGTGCCAGCAGTTACGACGGAACCTACGAGCAGTACTTC
many,TRBD1,TRBV5-5,TRBJ2-3,CASSFSGTGWTDTQYF,TGTGCCAGCAGCTTCTCCGGGACAGGATGGACAGATACGCAGTATTTT
few,NA,TRBV5-1,TRBJ1-1,CASSLSAGPTEAFF,TGCGCCAGCAGCTTGTCAGCAGGTCCCACTGAAGCTTTCTTT
many,NA,TRBV10-3,TRBJ2-2,CAISETRDLYTGELFF,TGTGCCATCAGTGAGACCAGGGACCTCTACACCGGGGAGCTGTTTTTT
many,NA,TRBV28,TRBJ2-7,CASKGSSYEQYF,TGTGCCAGCAAGGGGAGTTCTTACGAGCAGTACTTC
many,NA,TRBV7-2,TRBJ2-7,CASSLARTDTYEQYF,TGTGCCAGCAGCTTAGCGAGGACGGACACCTACGAGCAGTACTTC
many,NA,TRBV20-1,TRBJ1-2,CSASRRGEGYTF,TGCAGTGCTTCCCGTCGGGGTGAAGGCTACACCTTC
few,NA,TRBV6-5,TRBJ2-1,CASSYGWRVEQFF,TGTGCCAGCAGTTACGGTTGGCGGGTTGAGCAGTTCTTC
NA,NA,TRBV4-1,TRBJ1-1,CASSQSSELATEAFF,TGCGCCAGCAGCCAGTCCAGTGAACTTGCGACTGAAGCTTTCTTT
many,TRBD1,TRBV28,TRBJ1-2,CARDRSYGYTF,TGTGCCAGGGACAGGAGCTATGGCTACACCTTC
NA,NA,TRBV28,TRBJ2-7,CASTLYWTTGFSSYEQYF,TGTGCCAGCACCCTGTATTGGACGACAGGTTTTAGCTCCTACGAGCAGTACTTC
NA,NA,TRBV9,TRBJ2-5,CASSVRERQETQYF,TGTGCCAGCAGCGTAAGGGAGAGGCAGGAGACCCAGTACTTC
many,NA,TRBV29-1,TRBJ2-7,CSVAGGYEQYF,TGCAGCGTTGCCGGGGGCTACGAGCAGTACTTC
few,TRBD2,TRBV7-2,TRBJ2-7,CASSLVVSSGSYEQYF,TGTGCCAGCAGCTTAGTAGTCTCTAGCGGGAGCTACGAGCAGTACTTC
many,NA,TRBV29-1,TRBJ2-7,CSVGLDMNLYEQYF,TGCAGCGTTGGACTGGACATGAACCTCTACGAGCAGTACTTC
few,TRBD1,TRBV11-2,TRBJ2-7,CASTEPRDRGEQYF,TGTGCCAGCACCGAGCCGCGGGACAGGGGCGAGCAGTACTTC
many,NA,TRBV10-3,TRBJ1-5,CAISGGEKPQHF,TGTGCCATCAGTGGAGGGGAGAAGCCCCAGCATTTT
many,NA,TRBV13,TRBJ2-7,CASSFDSAYEQYF,TGTGCCAGCAGCTTCGACTCAGCCTACGAGCAGTACTTC
many,NA,TRBV6-2/TRBV6-3,TRBJ2-5,CASSWGDSLWRETQYF,TGTGCCAGCAGTTGGGGGGACAGCCTTTGGAGAGAGACCCAGTACTTC
NA,NA,TRBV7-6,TRBJ2-7,CASSSAAGLPHEQYF,TGTGCCAGCAGCTCAGCGGCGGGTCTCCCCCACGAGCAGTACTTC